This paragraph reports one TCR beta chain. Assay: immunoSEQ multiplex PCR; the TCRdb copy retains only in-frame clones and omits some. The table lists around 63,000 clones, more than 80% of them singletons. The data are from a study of cytomegalovirus exposure and HLA in healthy donors. The ends lost 5 bases at V and 5 bases at J; junction bases unmatched: 4. CDR1 is WNHNN, CDR2 SYGVQD, per germline (reference sequence). The CDR3 consists of 13 residues. The sequence was collected from a young woman in good health and CMV-seronegative. This chain uses TRBV10-1 with TRBJ2-7; 9 nucleotides align to TRBD1. The source material was PBMCs. For the CDR3, the DNA is TGCGCCAGCAGTACAACAGGGGGCGACGAGCAGTACTTC. As protein: CASSTTGGDEQYF.